The clone carrying this TCR beta chain was observed a single time. This sample was included in a study of shared clonotypes between healthy human individuals. TCRdb's copy holds only in-frame clones and misses some; the assay was immunoSEQ multiplex PCR. The sample shows around 1.9 million clones, just under 95% of them seen only once. CD45RO-negative cells were positively selected for CCR7, leaving out terminally differentiated effector memory CD45RA+ cells. Germline-derived CDR1 and CDR2 are MNHEY and SMNVEV (reference sequence). Trimming took 6 bases from V and 7 from J; bases not matched to a gene: 6. The CDR3 contains 13 residues.

Sequenced sample: naive CD8+ T cells from PBMCs. V usage is TRBV27 and J usage is TRBJ1-5; 7 bases agree with TRBD1. The source of this sequence is a man aged 18 to 30 in good health. Some clones in this sample may be carry-over from other donors' samples. The CDR3, as DNA: TGTGCCAGCAGACAGGGGAGAGGACAGCCCCAGCATTTT. Translation gives CASRQGRGQPQHF.